This TCR beta chain was observed in a study of T-cell reconstitution after alpha-beta-depleted transplantation in children. This clonotype has more than one count but fewer than ten. Germline-derived CDR1 and CDR2 are SGHVS and FNYEAQ. The V end lost 3 bases, the J end lost 2 bases, and 13 bases lay between the germline ends. This CDR3 is 16 amino acids long. Unique molecular identifiers were used to barcode this TCRbeta library. Each CDR3 protein is one row after TCRdb ran MiXCR on the PCR reads. The sample contains about 540,000 distinct CDR3 sequences, approximately 20% of which appear only once. The sequence was collected from a human donor who donated a stem cell graft to a child with acute lymphoblastic leukemia. The rearrangement uses TRBV7-6 and TRBJ2-2, with D perhaps matching TRBD1 or TRBD2 (5 bases each). The sample in question was PBMCs from the stem cell graft donor, obtained from the stem cell graft. CDR3 residues: CASSLEGRDNTGELFF. CDR3 DNA: TGTGCCAGCAGCTTGGAAGGACGGGACAACACCGGGGAGCTGTTTTTT.